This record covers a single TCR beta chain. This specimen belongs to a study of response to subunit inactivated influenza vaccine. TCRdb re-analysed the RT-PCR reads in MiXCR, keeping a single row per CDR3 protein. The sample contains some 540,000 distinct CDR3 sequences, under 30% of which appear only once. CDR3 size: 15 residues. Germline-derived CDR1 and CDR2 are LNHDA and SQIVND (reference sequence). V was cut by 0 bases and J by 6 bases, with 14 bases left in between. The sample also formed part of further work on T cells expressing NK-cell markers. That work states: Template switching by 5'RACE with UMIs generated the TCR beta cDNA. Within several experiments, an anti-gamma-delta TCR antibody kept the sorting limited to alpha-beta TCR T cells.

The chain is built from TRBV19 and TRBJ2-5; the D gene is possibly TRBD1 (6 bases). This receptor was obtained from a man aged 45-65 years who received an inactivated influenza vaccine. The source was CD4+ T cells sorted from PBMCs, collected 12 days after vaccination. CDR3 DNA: TGTGCCAGTAGTATAGATCCTACAGGGTGGCAGACCCAGTACTTC. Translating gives CASSIDPTGWQTQYF.